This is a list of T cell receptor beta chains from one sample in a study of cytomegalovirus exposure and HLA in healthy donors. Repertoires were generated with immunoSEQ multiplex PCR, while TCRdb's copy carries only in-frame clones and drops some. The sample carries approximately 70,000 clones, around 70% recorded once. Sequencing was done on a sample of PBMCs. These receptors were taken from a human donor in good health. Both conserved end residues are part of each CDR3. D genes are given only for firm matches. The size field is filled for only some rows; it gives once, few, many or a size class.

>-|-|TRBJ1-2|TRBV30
CAWSVTSAGAGYTF
TGTGCCTGGAGTGTAACATCGGCAGGGGCTGGCTACACCTTC
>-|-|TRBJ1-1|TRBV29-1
CSVAGTGRTEAFF
TGCAGCGTGGCCGGGACTGGGCGCACTGAAGCTTTCTTT
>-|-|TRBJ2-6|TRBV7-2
CASSLAAGAGANVLTF
TGTGCCAGCAGCTTAGCGGCAGGGGCTGGGGCCAACGTCCTGACTTTC
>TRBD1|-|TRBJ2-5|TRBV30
CAFRPSGQGRETQYF
TGTGCCTTTCGTCCATCGGGACAGGGGAGAGAGACCCAGTACTTC
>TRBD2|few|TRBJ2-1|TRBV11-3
CASSFGGSGYNEQFF
TGTGCCAGCAGCTTTGGCGGGAGCGGATACAATGAGCAGTTCTTC
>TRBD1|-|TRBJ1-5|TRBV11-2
CASSSTGGNQPQHF
TGTGCCAGCAGCTCGACAGGGGGCAATCAGCCCCAGCATTTT
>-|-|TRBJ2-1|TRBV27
CASSLTRPNEQFF
TGTGCCAGCAGTCTCACTAGACCCAATGAGCAGTTCTTC
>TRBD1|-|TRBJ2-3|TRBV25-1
CASSEAGRQGPHTDTQYF
TGTGCCAGCAGTGAAGCGGGTCGACAGGGGCCCCACACAGATACGCAGTATTTT
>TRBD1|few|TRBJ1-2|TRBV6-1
CASSEWPRTGDGYTF
TGTGCCAGCAGTGAATGGCCCCGGACAGGGGACGGCTACACCTTC
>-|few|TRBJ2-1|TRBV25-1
CASSETRTADNEQFF
TGTGCCAGCAGTGAAACACGGACAGCTGACAATGAGCAGTTCTTC
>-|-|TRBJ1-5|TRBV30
CAWSVKGTAQPRQHF
TGTGCCTGGAGTGTAAAGGGGACTGCCCAGCCGCGCCAGCATTTT
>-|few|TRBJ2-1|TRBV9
CASSAGTQYNEQFF
TGTGCCAGCAGCGCAGGGACTCAATACAATGAGCAGTTCTTC
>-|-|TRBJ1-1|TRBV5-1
CASSEGNTEAFF
TGCGCCAGCAGCGAGGGCAACACTGAAGCTTTCTTT
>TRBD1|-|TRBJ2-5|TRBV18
CASSPGQGASRSQYF
TGTGCCAGCTCACCGGGACAGGGGGCCTCACGCTCCCAGTACTTC
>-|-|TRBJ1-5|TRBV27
CASRSRGGGGPQHF
TGTGCCAGCAGGTCCCGGGGGGGCGGGGGGCCCCAGCATTTT
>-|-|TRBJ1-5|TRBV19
CASRFGDQPQHF
TGTGCCAGTAGATTCGGGGATCAGCCCCAGCATTTT
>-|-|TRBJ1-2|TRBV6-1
CASSEDPDFSGYTF
TGTGCCAGCAGTGAAGACCCTGACTTTTCGGGCTACACCTTC
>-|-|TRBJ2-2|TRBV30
CAWGRQLTGELFF
TGTGCCTGGGGCCGACAGCTTACCGGGGAGCTGTTTTTT
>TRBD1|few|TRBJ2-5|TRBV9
CASSVEGARETQYF
TGTGCCAGCAGCGTAGAGGGGGCCAGGGAGACCCAGTACTTC
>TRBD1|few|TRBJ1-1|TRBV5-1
CASSLPDRGRTTEAFF
TGCGCCAGCAGCTTACCCGACAGGGGGCGGACCACTGAAGCTTTCTTT
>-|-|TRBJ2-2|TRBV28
CASTDTLGKGAGELFF
TGTGCCAGCACCGACACCCTGGGGAAGGGAGCAGGGGAGCTGTTTTTT
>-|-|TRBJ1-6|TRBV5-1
CASSLVGSNSPLHF
TGCGCCAGCAGCTTGGTGGGTAGCAATTCACCCCTCCACTTT